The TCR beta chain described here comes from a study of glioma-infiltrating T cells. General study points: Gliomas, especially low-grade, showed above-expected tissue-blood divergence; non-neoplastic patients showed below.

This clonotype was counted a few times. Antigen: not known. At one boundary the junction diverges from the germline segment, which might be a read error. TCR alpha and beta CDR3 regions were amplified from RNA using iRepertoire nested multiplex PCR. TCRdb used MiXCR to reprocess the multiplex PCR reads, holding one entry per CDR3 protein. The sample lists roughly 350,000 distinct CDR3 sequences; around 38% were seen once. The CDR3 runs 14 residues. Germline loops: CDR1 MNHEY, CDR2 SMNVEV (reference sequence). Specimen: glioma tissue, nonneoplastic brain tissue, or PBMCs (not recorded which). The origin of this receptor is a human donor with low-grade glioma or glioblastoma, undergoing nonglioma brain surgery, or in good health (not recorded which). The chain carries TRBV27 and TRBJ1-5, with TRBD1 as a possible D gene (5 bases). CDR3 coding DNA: TGTGCCAGCAGCTTATTAGGGGAAAGTCAGCCCCAGCATTTT. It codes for CASSLLGESQPQHF.